The clone carrying this TCR beta chain was counted ten times or more. The antigen remains undetermined. This record comes from a study of neurological immune-mediated disorders. Study results and caveats: The absence of any CDR3 amino acid sequence shared by expanded clones across subjects suggests that repertoires were private in all groups.

The CDR3 totals 14 residues. The V and J ends lost 1 base and 5 bases, in that order; junction bases with no gene match: 4. Germline V gives CDR1 SGHTA, CDR2 FQGNSA. From 15-18 subjects, over 170 million TCR-beta sequences were obtained in each sequencing run. In TCRdb, the 5' RACE reads were re-called with MiXCR into one record per CDR3 protein. This repertoire shows 40,000 to 50,000 distinct CDR3 sequences, about 9.4% found once; its top ten account for approximately 22%. The sequence came from a woman between 40 and 50 years old with HTLV-1-associated myelopathy (HAM/TSP). The specimen was PBMCs. The rearrangement links TRBV7-2 to TRBJ1-2, with TRBD1 identical over 7 bases. CDR3 protein: CASSLDYRGYGYTF. For the CDR3, the DNA is TGTGCCAGCAGCTTAGATTACAGGGGATATGGCTACACCTTC.